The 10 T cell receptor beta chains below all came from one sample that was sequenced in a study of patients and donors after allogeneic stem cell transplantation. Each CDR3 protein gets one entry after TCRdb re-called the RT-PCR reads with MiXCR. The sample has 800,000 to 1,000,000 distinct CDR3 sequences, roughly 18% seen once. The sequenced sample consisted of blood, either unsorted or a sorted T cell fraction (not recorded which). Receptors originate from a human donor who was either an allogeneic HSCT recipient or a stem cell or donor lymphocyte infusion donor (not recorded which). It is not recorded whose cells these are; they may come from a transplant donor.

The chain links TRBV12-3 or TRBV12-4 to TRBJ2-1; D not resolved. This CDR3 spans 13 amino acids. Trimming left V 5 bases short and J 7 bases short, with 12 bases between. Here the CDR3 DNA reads TGTGCCAGCAGTCACGATGGCGTGAATGAGCAGTTCTTC. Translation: CASSHDGVNEQFF.

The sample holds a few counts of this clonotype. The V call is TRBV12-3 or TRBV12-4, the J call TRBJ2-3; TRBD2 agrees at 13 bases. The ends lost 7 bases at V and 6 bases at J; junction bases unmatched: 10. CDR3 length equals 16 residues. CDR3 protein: CASTLGLAGEGDTQYF. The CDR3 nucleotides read TGTGCCAGCACCCTAGGACTAGCGGGAGAGGGGGATACGCAGTATTTT.

The DNA of the CDR3 is TGCGCCAGCAGCCAAGACGGGGGAATGTACAATGAGCAGTTCTTC. Its protein product is CASSQDGGMYNEQFF. The V gene is TRBV4-1, the J gene TRBJ2-1; D is perhaps TRBD2 (6 bases). V lost 0 bases and J 4 bases, leaving 10 bases between the germline ends. This CDR3 contains 15 residues. The germline V gene has CDR1 MGHRA and CDR2 YSYEKL.

The CDR3 is CASSPFTGGNSPLHF. The CDR3 DNA reads as TGTGCCAGCAGCCCATTCACAGGGGGGAATTCACCCCTCCACTTT. The gene calls are TRBV16 and TRBJ1-6; 8 bases are shared with TRBD1. V was pared by 4 bases and J by 7 bases, with 6 bases of the junction left unmatched. The CDR3 loop spans 15 amino acids. The V gene's germline CDR1 is KGHSY and CDR2 FQNENV. The complete variable domain, with remaining parts taken from reference TRBV16 and TRBJ1-6, reads GEEVAQTPKHLVRGEGQKAKLYCAPIKGHSYVFWYQQVLKNEFKFLISFQNENVFDETGMPKERFSAKCLPNSPCSLEIQATKLEDSAVYFCASSPFTGGNSPLHFGNGTRLTVT.

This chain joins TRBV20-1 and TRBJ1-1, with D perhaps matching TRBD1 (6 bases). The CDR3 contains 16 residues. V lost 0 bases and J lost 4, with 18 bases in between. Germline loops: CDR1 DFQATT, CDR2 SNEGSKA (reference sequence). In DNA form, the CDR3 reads TGCAGTGCTAGAGATCATGGCAGGGGAAGTCCCACTGAAGCTTTCTTT. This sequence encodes CSARDHGRGSPTEAFF.

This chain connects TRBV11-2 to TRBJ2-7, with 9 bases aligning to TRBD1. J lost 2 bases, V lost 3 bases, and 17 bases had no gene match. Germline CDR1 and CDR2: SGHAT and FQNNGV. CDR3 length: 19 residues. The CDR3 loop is CASSFVVPVETGGPYEQYF. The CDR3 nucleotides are TGTGCCAGCAGCTTCGTTGTACCTGTGGAGACAGGGGGACCCTACGAGCAGTACTTC.

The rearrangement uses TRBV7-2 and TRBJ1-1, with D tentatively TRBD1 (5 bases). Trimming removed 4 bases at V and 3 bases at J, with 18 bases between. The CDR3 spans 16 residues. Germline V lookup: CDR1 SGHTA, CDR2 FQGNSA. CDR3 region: CASSSGAGGKYTEAFF. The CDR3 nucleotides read TGTGCCAGCAGCTCTGGAGCGGGGGGGAAATACACTGAAGCTTTCTTT.

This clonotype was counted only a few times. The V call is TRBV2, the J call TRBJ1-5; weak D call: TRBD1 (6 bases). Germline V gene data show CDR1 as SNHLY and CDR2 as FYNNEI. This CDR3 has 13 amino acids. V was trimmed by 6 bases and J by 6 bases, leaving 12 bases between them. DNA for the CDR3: TGTGCCAGCAGGCCTACAGGGTTTCAGCCCCAGCATTTT. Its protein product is CASRPTGFQPQHF.

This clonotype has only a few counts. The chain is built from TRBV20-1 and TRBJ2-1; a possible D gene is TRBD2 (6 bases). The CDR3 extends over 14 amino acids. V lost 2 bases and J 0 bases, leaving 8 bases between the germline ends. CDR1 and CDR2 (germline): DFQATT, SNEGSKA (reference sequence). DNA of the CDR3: TGCAGTGCTAGAAGGGACTCCTCCTACAATGAGCAGTTCTTC. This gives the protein CSARRDSSYNEQFF.

In nucleotides, the CDR3 is TGCGCCAGCAGCTTTCAGTCCCTGGGGAACACTGAAGCTTTCTTT. It translates to CASSFQSLGNTEAFF. The gene calls are TRBV5-1 and TRBJ1-1; D is unresolved. The V gene lost 2 bases and the J gene lost 1 base, with 12 bases spanning the gap. The CDR3 extends over 15 amino acids. CDR1 and CDR2 (germline): SGHRS, YFSETQ.